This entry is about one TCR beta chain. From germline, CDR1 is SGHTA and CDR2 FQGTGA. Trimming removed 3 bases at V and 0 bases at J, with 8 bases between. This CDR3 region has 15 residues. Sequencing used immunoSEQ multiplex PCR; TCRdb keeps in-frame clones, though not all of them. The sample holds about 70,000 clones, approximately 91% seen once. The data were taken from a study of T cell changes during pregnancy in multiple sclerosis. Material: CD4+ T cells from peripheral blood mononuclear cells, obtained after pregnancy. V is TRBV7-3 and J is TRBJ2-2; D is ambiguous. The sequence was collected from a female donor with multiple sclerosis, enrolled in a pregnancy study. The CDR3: CASSLAASNTGELFF. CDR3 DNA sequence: TGTGCCAGCAGCTTGGCGGCCTCGAACACCGGGGAGCTGTTTTTT.